This record looks at one TCR beta chain sequence and its context. What it recognizes is unknown. Here immunoSEQ multiplex PCR was the method, and the copy in TCRdb shows in-frame clones only, minus some. Of around 100,000 clones in the sample, 94% were seen once. J was trimmed by 7 bases and V by 3 bases; bases with no gene match: 6. Germline V gene sequence: CDR1 SGHNT, CDR2 YYREEE (reference sequence). This CDR3 has 14 residues. These data originate in a study of siplizumab effects on memory and regulatory T cells. General observations from the study: With siplizumab, cumulative frequency of CD4+ memory-derived alloreactive sequences dropped significantly. Roughly 75-95% of dividing CD4+ or CD8+ clones were without an attributable naive or memory phenotype.

Sequenced: non-Treg CD4+ T cells sorted from blood. J is TRBJ1-2 and V is TRBV5-4; TRBD1 matches at 10 bases. The clonotype was recovered from a human donor in good health. For the CDR3, the DNA is TGTGCCAGCAGCTCGGGACAGGGGCGTCTTGGCTACACCTTC. Translating gives CASSSGQGRLGYTF.